This T cell receptor beta chain was sequenced in a study of T cell responses to AZD1222 COVID-19 vaccine. Across the study: Both about-4-week and about-12-week second-dose recipients were combined.

The CDR3 has 15 amino acids. Trimming removed 3 bases at V and 1 base at J, with 13 bases between. Germline CDR1 is MNHNS and CDR2 is SASEGT. Clones were sequenced by immunoSEQ multiplex PCR, and TCRdb holds only the in-frame ones, with some missing. The repertoire includes 150,000 to 200,000 clones, around nine tenths of them detected once, and around 3% sits in the top ten. This clone was seen once. The receptor's source is an adult in good health. The V and J genes are TRBV6-1 and TRBJ2-7; perhaps TRBD2 as D (6 bases). The sequences come from peripheral blood, collected on day 0 of AZD1222 vaccination. This chain's CDR3 is CASSDWGERSYEQYF. CDR3 DNA sequence: TGTGCCAGCAGTGATTGGGGGGAGAGGTCCTACGAGCAGTACTTC.